These T cell receptor beta chains were read from a single sample in a study of shared clonotypes between healthy human individuals. Produced via immunoSEQ multiplex PCR; TCRdb's table is partial and in-frame only. This sample yields fewer than 550,000 clones, of which 60% to 80% are seen a single time; about 12% belongs to the top ten. The sample taken for sequencing was PBMCs. Source of these receptors: a woman in her forties in good health. Some clones in this sample may be carry-over from other donors' samples. Each CDR3 is given with its conserved first and last residue. A D gene is named only where the DNA matches it firmly. Some rows mark clone size as missing; the rest say once, few, many or name a class of expanded clone.

cdr3_aa cdr3_nt j_call d_call clone_size v_call
CASSLADTADSYNEQFF TGTGCCAGCAGCTTAGCGGATACAGCCGACTCCTACAATGAGCAGTTCTTC TRBJ2-1 NA NA TRBV7-9
CASSPPGGQPQHF TGTGCCAGCAGCCCCCCGGGTGGTCAGCCCCAGCATTTT TRBJ1-5 NA NA TRBV11-2
CASGGGTGGPGELFF TGTGCCAGCGGTGGTGGGACAGGGGGCCCCGGGGAGCTGTTTTTT TRBJ2-2 TRBD1 NA TRBV5-4
CASIAAGARGYGYTF TGTGCCAGCATTGCGGCAGGGGCGCGGGGCTATGGCTACACCTTC TRBJ1-2 NA NA TRBV28
CASSHPAIGKCNKTQPYGYTF TGCGCCAGCAGCCATCCCGCGATAGGCAAGTGCAACAAAACACAACCATATGGCTACACCTTC TRBJ1-2 NA NA TRBV4-3
CASSLDQTGEQFF TGTGCCAGCAGCTTGGACCAGACCGGTGAGCAGTTCTTC TRBJ2-1 NA NA TRBV5-4
CASSHGDREVDGYTF TGTGCCAGCAGCCACGGAGACAGGGAAGTAGATGGCTACACCTTC TRBJ1-2 TRBD1 NA TRBV5-4
CAIAGLGSPLHF TGTGCCATTGCTGGGCTTGGTTCACCCCTCCACTTT TRBJ1-6 NA once TRBV28
CASSLAGGRAGNEQFF TGTGCCAGCAGCTTGGCGGGCGGGAGGGCCGGGAATGAGCAGTTCTTC TRBJ2-1 TRBD2 NA TRBV5-4
CASSIGGGPPVEQYF TGTGCCAGTAGTATCGGGGGAGGGCCCCCCGTGGAGCAGTACTTC TRBJ2-7 TRBD2 NA TRBV19
CSASGPNEQFF TGCAGTGCTAGTGGCCCCAATGAGCAGTTCTTC TRBJ2-1 NA once TRBV20-1
CASSLVQPQYGYTF TGTGCCAGCAGCTTGGTACAGCCACAGTATGGCTACACCTTC TRBJ1-2 NA NA TRBV5-6
CAISAGLETQYF TGTGCCATCAGTGCAGGGTTAGAGACCCAGTACTTC TRBJ2-5 NA NA TRBV10-3
CASSKDWGYQPQHF TGTGCCAGCAGTAAAGACTGGGGGTATCAGCCCCAGCATTTT TRBJ1-5 NA NA TRBV27
CASSQYSRPAGSDTQYF TGTGCCAGCAGCCAATACTCGCGTCCAGCGGGATCAGATACGCAGTATTTT TRBJ2-3 TRBD2 NA TRBV14
CASGQGYTGELFF TGCGCCAGCGGTCAGGGGTACACCGGGGAGCTGTTTTTT TRBJ2-2 NA few TRBV10-2
CASSLDAGGADTQYF TGCGCCAGCAGCTTGGATGCCGGAGGCGCAGATACGCAGTATTTT TRBJ2-3 NA many TRBV5-1
CASSQRPGHGTGELFF TGCGCCAGCAGCCAAAGACCCGGACATGGCACCGGGGAGCTGTTTTTT TRBJ2-2 NA NA TRBV4-3
CASSWASGTAGELFF TGTGCCAGTAGTTGGGCTAGCGGGACGGCTGGGGAGCTGTTTTTT TRBJ2-2 TRBD2 NA TRBV19
CASSETSGGWEQYF TGTGCCAGCAGCGAGACTAGCGGGGGGTGGGAGCAGTACTTC TRBJ2-7 TRBD2 NA TRBV7-6
CASSDQGLSTEAFF TGTGCCAGCAGTGACCAGGGGTTGAGCACTGAAGCTTTCTTT TRBJ1-1 NA NA TRBV6-1
CASSLGGWYGYTF TGTGCCAGCAGTTTAGGGGGATGGTATGGCTACACCTTC TRBJ1-2 NA once TRBV28
CASSLVGHSSTDTQYF TGTGCCAGCAGCTTGGTAGGACACTCTAGCACAGATACGCAGTATTTT TRBJ2-3 NA NA TRBV5-5
CASTAWTENTGELFF TGTGCCAGCACGGCCTGGACCGAGAACACCGGGGAGCTGTTTTTT TRBJ2-2 NA NA TRBV7-2
CASLDRAGNTIYF TGTGCCAGCCTCGACAGGGCTGGAAACACCATATATTTT TRBJ1-3 TRBD1 NA TRBV28
CASSWTTTGYGYGYTF TGTGCCAGCAGCTGGACAACAACAGGGTACGGCTATGGCTACACCTTC TRBJ1-2 NA NA TRBV5-4
CASSQAETQETQYF TGTGCCAGCAGCCAAGCGGAAACCCAAGAGACCCAGTACTTC TRBJ2-5 NA NA TRBV5-4
CASSPNRDNTEAFF TGCGCCAGCAGTCCGAACAGGGATAACACTGAAGCTTTCTTT TRBJ1-1 NA many TRBV10-1
CASSLDQRGPYEQYF TGCGCCAGCAGCTTGGACCAGCGGGGCCCCTACGAGCAGTACTTC TRBJ2-7 TRBD2 NA TRBV5-1
CASCPGTGTSGSPNEQFF TGCGCCAGTTGTCCGGGGACAGGGACTAGCGGGAGCCCCAATGAGCAGTTCTTC TRBJ2-1 TRBD2 NA TRBV5-1
CASSPGTGRSYEQYF TGTGCCAGCAGCCCGGGGACAGGAAGAAGCTACGAGCAGTACTTC TRBJ2-7 TRBD1 few TRBV7-8
CASSYSGRGVETQYF TGTGCCAGCAGTTACTCGGGCAGGGGGGTCGAGACCCAGTACTTC TRBJ2-5 NA NA TRBV6-6
CASSLLTPPETQYF TGTGCCAGCAGTTTACTGACCCCTCCAGAGACCCAGTACTTC TRBJ2-5 NA few TRBV27
CASSAPGRIAGANVLTF TGTGCCAGTAGTGCTCCGGGAAGGATCGCTGGGGCCAACGTCCTGACTTTC TRBJ2-6 NA few TRBV19
CASSPSGLGYEQYF TGTGCCAGCAGTCCGAGTGGGTTGGGCTACGAGCAGTACTTC TRBJ2-7 NA NA TRBV6-5
CASSLVGQGARQPQHF TGTGCCAGCAGTTTGGTAGGACAGGGGGCCCGACAGCCCCAGCATTTT TRBJ1-5 TRBD1 NA TRBV28
CASSLAGGQNTEAFF TGTGCCAGCAGCTTAGCCGGAGGTCAGAACACTGAAGCTTTCTTT TRBJ1-1 NA NA TRBV7-2
CASSQGRQGRNQPQHF TGCGCCAGCAGCCAAGGCCGACAGGGGCGTAATCAGCCCCAGCATTTT TRBJ1-5 TRBD1 NA TRBV4-1
CASSFAVSYEQYF TGTGCCAGCAGTTTCGCGGTGTCCTACGAGCAGTACTTC TRBJ2-7 NA NA TRBV28
CASTRTQETQYF TGTGCCAGCACCCGGACCCAAGAGACCCAGTACTTC TRBJ2-5 NA many TRBV28
CATSKYEQGFRNTIYF TGTGCCACCAGCAAGTACGAGCAGGGTTTTCGAAACACCATATATTTT TRBJ1-3 NA NA TRBV15
CASSPNSQGDIQYF TGTGCCAGCTCACCAAACAGCCAAGGAGACATTCAGTACTTC TRBJ2-4 NA NA TRBV18
CASRTWTGNNEKLFF TGTGCCAGCAGAACCTGGACAGGGAATAATGAAAAACTGTTTTTT TRBJ1-4 TRBD1 NA TRBV28
CASSSLWDRSRESGGHEQFF TGTGCCAGCAGCTCCCTGTGGGACAGGTCCCGGGAAAGCGGGGGGCATGAGCAGTTCTTC TRBJ2-1 NA many TRBV5-4
CASSASGRADEQYF TGTGCCAGCAGTGCCAGCGGGAGGGCCGACGAGCAGTACTTC TRBJ2-7 TRBD2 NA TRBV6-1